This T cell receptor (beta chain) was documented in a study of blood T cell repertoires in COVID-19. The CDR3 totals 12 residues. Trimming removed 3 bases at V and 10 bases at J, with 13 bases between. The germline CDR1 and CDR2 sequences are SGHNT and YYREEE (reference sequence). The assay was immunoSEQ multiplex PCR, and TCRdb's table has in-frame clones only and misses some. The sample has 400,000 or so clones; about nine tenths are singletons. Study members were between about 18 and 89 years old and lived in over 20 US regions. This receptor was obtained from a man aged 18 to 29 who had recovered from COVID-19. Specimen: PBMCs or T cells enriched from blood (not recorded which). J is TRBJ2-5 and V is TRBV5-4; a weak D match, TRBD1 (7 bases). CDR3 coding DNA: TGTGCCAGCAGCTCCCCTCAGGGGGGCCAGTACTTC. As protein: CASSSPQGGQYF.